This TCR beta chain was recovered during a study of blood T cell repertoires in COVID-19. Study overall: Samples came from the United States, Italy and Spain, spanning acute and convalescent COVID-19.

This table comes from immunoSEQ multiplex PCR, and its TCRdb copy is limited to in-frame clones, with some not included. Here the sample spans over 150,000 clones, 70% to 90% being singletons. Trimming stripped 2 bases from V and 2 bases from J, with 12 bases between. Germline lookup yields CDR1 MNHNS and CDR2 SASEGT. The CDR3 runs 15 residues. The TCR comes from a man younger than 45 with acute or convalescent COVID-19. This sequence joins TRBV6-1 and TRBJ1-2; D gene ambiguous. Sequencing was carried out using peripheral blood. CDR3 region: CASSEPGGLNYGYTF. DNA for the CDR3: TGTGCCAGCAGTGAACCAGGAGGACTCAACTATGGCTACACCTTC.